Below, 25 T cell receptor beta chains from the same sample are listed, as sequenced in a study of blood T cell repertoires in COVID-19. The table came from immunoSEQ multiplex PCR; TCRdb's copy has only in-frame clones and leaves some out. Found here are around 270,000 clones, approximately 88% of them singletons; the top ten hold 3.1%. Sequenced material: PBMCs or T cells enriched from blood (not recorded which). The receptors originated from a woman aged 40 to 55 who had been exposed to COVID-19.

The chain couples TRBV5-1 to TRBJ2-3; TRBD2 agrees at 11 bases. Germline CDR1 SGHRS, CDR2 YFSETQ. V shed 2 bases, J shed 6 bases, and the junction held 5 bases outside the gene matches. The CDR3 is 15 residues long. CDR3 coding DNA: TGCGCCAGCAGCTTTGTTAGCGGGGGGGCCGATACGCAGTATTTT. It yields the protein CASSFVSGGADTQYF.

This clone was recorded a few times. J is TRBJ2-7 and V is TRBV1; TRBD1, the table's D call, lacks a check against the DNA. TRBV1 is a pseudogene. The CDR3 loop spans 12 amino acids. The CDR3 loop reads CTSPETGNEQYV. The CDR3 coding sequence is TGCACCAGCCCGGAGACAGGGAACGAGCAGTACGTC.

This clone was seen once. The junction and the germline gene differ at one end; a read error may be behind it. This sequence joins TRBV5-1 and TRBJ2-3; D possibly corresponds to TRBD1 (6 bases). Per the germline V gene, CDR1 is SGHRS and CDR2 is YFSETQ. This CDR3 is built from 16 residues. The CDR3 nucleotides are TGTGCCAGCAGCTTATCGCCAGGGGTCCGCGCAGATACGCAGTATTTT. This codes for CASSLSPGVRADTQYF.

In this sample, this clone turned up once. V usage is TRBV6-5 and J usage is TRBJ1-2; no definite D call. CDR1 is MNHEY, CDR2 SVGAGI, per germline. The CDR3 is made up of 14 amino acids. The ends were cut back, 6 bases at V and 1 base at J, with 12 bases in the middle. Here the CDR3 reads CASRPTRFNYGYTF. For the CDR3, the DNA is TGTGCCAGCAGACCTACTCGGTTTAACTATGGCTACACCTTC.

V and J are TRBV6-4 and TRBJ2-3; TRBD1 might be the D (5 bases). V lost 4 bases, J lost 5 bases, and 10 bases lay in between. Germline CDR1 is MRHNA and CDR2 is SNTAGT. The CDR3 loop spans 13 amino acids. The CDR3 region is CASSAQGKDTQYF. CDR3 coding DNA: TGTGCCAGCAGTGCGCAGGGAAAAGATACGCAGTATTTT.

V gene TRBV21-1 combines with J gene TRBJ2-7; the table's D gene call, TRBD2, was not cross checked with the DNA. TRBV21-1 is labeled a pseudogene. This CDR3 has 15 amino acids. CDR3 loop: CASSNLSGGAHEQYV. CDR3 sequence (DNA): TGTGCCAGCAGCAATCTAAGCGGGGGGGCCCACGAGCAGTACGTC.

This sequence joins TRBV9 and TRBJ2-7; TRBD1 might be the D (5 bases). Germline V gene data show CDR1 as SGDLS and CDR2 as YYNGEE. The CDR3 runs 13 residues. V gave up 4 bases and J gave up 5 bases, with 13 bases separating them. The CDR3 DNA reads as TGTGCCAGCAGCCCCTTTGTCAGGGACGAGCAGTACTTC. It is translated as CASSPFVRDEQYF.

J is TRBJ2-2 and V is TRBV6-2 or TRBV6-3; D not resolved. CDR1 MNHEY and CDR2 SVGEGT come from the germline V gene. With 2 bases removed from V and 6 bases from J, the gap between germline ends came to 13 bases. This CDR3 contains 15 residues. The CDR3 DNA sequence: TGTGCCAGCAGTTACGAACGAGTTGGGCCCGGGGAGCTGTTTTTT. Its protein is CASSYERVGPGELFF.

The chain carries TRBV5-6 and TRBJ1-3, with no clear D. Trimming stripped 2 bases from V and 2 bases from J, with 2 bases between. The CDR3 covers 12 residues. From germline, CDR1 is SGHDT and CDR2 YYEEEE. The CDR3 region has the DNA TGTGCCAGCAGCTTTACTGGAAACACCATATATTTT. Translation gives CASSFTGNTIYF.

For the CDR3, the DNA is TGTGCCAGCAGCTTAGTTCAGGGTGGGGACAATGAGCAGTTCTTC. It is translated as CASSLVQGGDNEQFF. The rearrangement joins TRBV11-2 to TRBJ2-1, with D possibly being TRBD1 (5 bases). Deletions cut 1 base from V and 5 bases from J, with 12 bases between. The CDR3 has 15 residues. The germline gives CDR1 SGHAT, CDR2 FQNNGV.

This clone was detected only a few times. The chain combines TRBV4-1 with TRBJ2-5; 10 positions agree with TRBD1. The germline CDR1 and CDR2 sequences are MGHRA and YSYEKL. The CDR3 consists of 18 residues. V shed 4 bases and J 4 bases; nucleotides not matched to a gene: 15. The CDR3: CASSRGPGRQGAPETQYF. CDR3 DNA sequence: TGCGCCAGCAGCCGCGGACCCGGACGACAGGGGGCCCCAGAGACCCAGTACTTC.

This chain links TRBV19 with TRBJ1-1; 9 bases align to TRBD1. Unmatched junction bases numbered 2, after V lost 5 bases and J lost 1 base. The CDR3 length is 14 residues. The V gene's germline CDR1 is LNHDA and CDR2 SQIVND (reference sequence). The CDR3 region has the DNA TGTGCCAGTAGTGAGGGACAGGGGAACACTGAAGCTTTCTTT. Protein sequence: CASSEGQGNTEAFF.

The genes are TRBV7-2 and TRBJ1-1, with 7 bases that match TRBD1. This CDR3 contains 16 residues. Trimming removed 3 bases from V and 0 bases from J; junction bases left unmatched: 7. Germline V CDR1 and CDR2: SGHTA, FQGNSA. This chain's CDR3 is CASSFSQGDMNTEAFF. The CDR3 nucleotides read TGTGCCAGCAGCTTTAGTCAGGGGGATATGAACACTGAAGCTTTCTTT.

The V and J genes are TRBV27 and TRBJ1-5; weak D call: TRBD1 (5 bases). This CDR3 is 16 amino acids long. V was pared by 6 bases and J by 2 bases, with 17 bases between. CDR1 and CDR2 (germline): MNHEY, SMNVEV (reference sequence). The CDR3, as DNA: TGTGCCAGCAGCCAGGGACTCAAGTCGGGCAATCAGCCCCAGCATTTT. Its translation is CASSQGLKSGNQPQHF.

The rearrangement uses TRBV9 and TRBJ1-1, with 9 bases lining up with TRBD1. The CDR3 consists of 15 residues. Looked up from germline, CDR1 is SGDLS and CDR2 is YYNGEE. The V segment lost 0 bases and the J segment 3 bases; nucleotides outside the gene matches: 3. The CDR3: CASSVDGDRDTEAFF. DNA of the CDR3: TGTGCCAGCAGCGTAGATGGGGACAGGGACACTGAAGCTTTCTTT.

This chain links TRBV7-8 with TRBJ1-2; the match to TRBD1 covers 12 bases. The CDR3 totals 17 residues. Trimming took 4 bases from V and 8 from J; bases not matched to a gene: 14. CDR1 and CDR2 (germline): SGHVS, FQNEAQ. The CDR3 DNA sequence: TGTGCCAGCAGCTCAAGGTGGGGGACAGGGGGCCCTGGAGGCTACACCTTC. Translation: CASSSRWGTGGPGGYTF.

The V call is TRBV28, the J call TRBJ2-7; no clear D gene. Trimming shortened V by 8 bases and J by 3 bases, and 8 bases separated the two germline ends. The CDR3 totals 11 residues. Germline V lookup: CDR1 MDHEN, CDR2 SYDVKM. In DNA, the CDR3 is TGTGCCAGCTGGGCTCTCTACGAGCAGTACGTC. Encoded protein: CASWALYEQYV.

The genes are TRBV24-1 and TRBJ1-2, with 7 nucleotides matching TRBD1. This CDR3 is built from 15 residues. From germline, CDR1 is KGHDR and CDR2 SFDVKD. The junction had 4 bases not matched to a gene; V was cut back by 3 bases and J by 1 base. The CDR3 spells CATSDRQGLNYGYTF. In DNA, the CDR3 is TGTGCCACCAGTGATCGACAGGGCCTTAACTATGGCTACACCTTC.

In its sample, this clone was seen a few times. This rearrangement joins TRBV4-3 to TRBJ1-5; possible D gene TRBD1, 5 bases. Germline V gene sequence: CDR1 LGHNA, CDR2 YSLEER. Trimming shortened V by 4 bases and J by 2 bases, and 18 bases separated the two germline ends. The CDR3 totals 17 residues. The CDR3: CASSPEGGAGRNQPQHF. For the CDR3, the DNA is TGCGCCAGCAGCCCCGAGGGAGGGGCGGGTCGCAATCAGCCCCAGCATTTT.

The chain carries TRBV3-1 (or the pseudogene TRBV3-2) and TRBJ1-1; the D is unclear. V lost 1 base, J lost 6 bases, and 12 bases lay in between. Germline CDR1 and CDR2: LGHDT and YNNKEL (reference sequence). The CDR3 has 14 residues. The CDR3 spells CASSQVGGRAEAFF. In DNA form, the CDR3 reads TGTGCCAGCAGCCAAGTTGGAGGGAGGGCTGAAGCTTTCTTT.

In the case of this clone: One end of the junction is discordant with germline, which a read error may explain. CDR3 amino acids: CASSLEGASGELFF. The CDR3 DNA reads TGTGCCAGCAGCCTAGAGGGGGCGTCCGGGGAGCTGTTTTTT. V and J are TRBV11-3 and TRBJ2-2, with 7 bases fitting TRBD1. This CDR3 comprises 14 residues. Looked up from germline, CDR1 is SGHNT and CDR2 is YENEEA.

The chain has TRBV12-3 or TRBV12-4 and TRBJ1-1; no firm D call. This CDR3 is built from 11 residues. Trimming took off 8 bases at V and 5 bases at J, with 9 bases between the two ends. The CDR3 coding sequence is TGTGCCAGCCGGTCGTATACTGAAGCTTTCTTT. Translation: CASRSYTEAFF.

The chain has TRBV7-9 and TRBJ2-3; 8 bases match TRBD1. Trimming took 4 bases from V and 14 from J; bases not matched to a gene: 20. Germline V gives CDR1 SEHNR, CDR2 FQNEAQ (reference sequence). This CDR3 contains 16 residues. The CDR3 sequence is CASSSGNGQGGESWYF. CDR3 DNA sequence: TGTGCCAGCAGCTCAGGGAACGGACAGGGCGGTGAGTCTTGGTATTTT. Drawing the rest from reference TRBV7-9 and TRBJ2-3, the complete variable domain is DTGVSQNPRHKITKRGQNVTFRCDPISEHNRLYWYRQTLGQGPEFLTYFQNEAQLEKSRLLSDRFSAERPKGSFSTLEIQRTEQGDSAMYLCASSSGNGQGGESWYFGPGTRLTVL.

V and J are TRBV19 and TRBJ2-5; no clear D. Germline values: CDR1 LNHDA, CDR2 SQIVND (reference sequence). Trimming pared 1 base from V and 10 bases from J, leaving 19 bases between. The CDR3 covers 15 residues. The CDR3 DNA is TGTGCCAGTAGTATAGTTTTTACACCGGAGACGGGCCAGTACTTC. It is translated as CASSIVFTPETGQYF.

This chain uses TRBV4-1 with TRBJ1-1; D not resolved. The CDR3 loop spans 17 amino acids. Trimming stripped 4 bases from V and 0 bases from J, with 18 bases between. CDR1 and CDR2 from the germline V gene are MGHRA and YSYEKL. CDR3 loop: CASSPWSGGVVNTEAFF. In nucleotides, the CDR3 is TGCGCCAGCAGCCCGTGGTCTGGCGGGGTGGTGAACACTGAAGCTTTCTTT.